The 22 T cell receptor beta chains in this list originate from one sample, sequenced in a study of blood T cell repertoires in COVID-19. Using immunoSEQ multiplex PCR, the repertoire was profiled, and TCRdb retains in-frame clones only, with some absent. The table lists approximately 240,000 clones, around four fifths of them singletons, with around 3.6% in the top ten. Sequencing was carried out using peripheral blood. The receptors here all came from a woman aged 40 to 55 with active or convalescent COVID-19.

The chain has TRBV19 and TRBJ2-2, with 12 bases that match TRBD1. There are 15 residues in the CDR3. Trimming took 5 bases from V and 7 from J; bases not matched to a gene: 5. CDR1 is LNHDA and CDR2 is SQIVND in the germline V gene (reference sequence). This CDR3 reads CASSGDRGRSGELFF. The CDR3 DNA reads TGTGCCAGTAGTGGGGACAGGGGGCGCAGCGGGGAGCTGTTTTTT.

The V and J genes are TRBV7-9 and TRBJ2-1; a possible D gene is TRBD1 (5 bases). The CDR3 spans 15 residues. V lost 2 bases, J lost 2 bases, and 10 bases lay in between. Per the germline V gene, CDR1 is SEHNR and CDR2 is FQNEAQ (reference sequence). This CDR3 is CASSLKGSTYNEQFF. As DNA, the CDR3 is TGTGCCAGCAGCTTAAAGGGGTCGACCTACAATGAGCAGTTCTTC.

This clone was seen a handful of times. The rearrangement joins TRBV4-1 to TRBJ1-3; 10 bases are shared with TRBD1. This CDR3 comprises 14 residues. J lost 11 bases, V lost 3 bases, and 7 bases had no gene match. Germline V lookup: CDR1 MGHRA, CDR2 YSYEKL. CDR3 sequence (DNA): TGCGCCAGCAGCCACGCGGGACAGGGGAATTCCATATATTTT. Translating gives CASSHAGQGNSIYF.

This clone was observed once. The chain is built from TRBV7-3 and TRBJ1-1; D is undetermined. V dropped 2 bases and J dropped 5 bases, with 12 bases sitting between them. CDR3 size: 14 residues. Germline V CDR1 and CDR2: SGHTA, FQGTGA. The chain's CDR3 is CASSLSPRGTEAFF. CDR3 nucleotide sequence: TGTGCCAGCAGCTTATCCCCCCGAGGGACTGAAGCTTTCTTT.

The chain combines TRBV6-5 with TRBJ1-5; 9 nucleotides match TRBD1. Germline V lookup: CDR1 MNHEY, CDR2 SVGAGI. V was pared by 6 bases and J by 4 bases, with 7 bases of the junction left unmatched. The CDR3 totals 15 residues. The CDR3 DNA reads TGTGCCAGCAGGCCAACAGGGGGCCGGAATCAGCCCCAGCATTTT. Protein sequence: CASRPTGGRNQPQHF.

The V and J genes are TRBV27 and TRBJ1-2, with D possibly TRBD1 on 6 matching bases. The CDR3 covers 13 residues. In germline, CDR1 is MNHEY, CDR2 SMNVEV (reference sequence). V shed 2 bases and J shed 8 bases, with 12 bases lying between them. The CDR3 DNA reads TGTGCCAGCAGTTTAAGGGGGTTAGGGGGCTACACCTTC. It encodes CASSLRGLGGYTF.

The gene calls are TRBV11-1 and TRBJ2-7; TRBD2 might be the D (6 bases). V lost 5 bases to trimming and J lost 2 bases, with 10 bases between them. Germline V CDR1 and CDR2: SGHAT, FQDESV (reference sequence). CDR3 length: 13 residues. The CDR3, as DNA: TGTGCCAGCAGCCCCGGGACTCCCTACGAGCAGTACTTC. Protein: CASSPGTPYEQYF. The variable domain in full, with the rest retrieved from reference TRBV11-1 and TRBJ2-7, is EAEVAQSPRYKITEKSQAVAFWCDPISGHATLYWYRQILGQGPELLVQFQDESVVDDSQLPKDRFSAERLKGVDSTLKIQPAELGDSAMYLCASSPGTPYEQYFGPGTRLTVT.

This clone appeared a single time. The J gene is TRBJ2-3, the V gene TRBV4-1, with 14 bases lining up with TRBD2. Looked up from germline, CDR1 is MGHRA and CDR2 is YSYEKL. The J segment lost 0 bases and the V segment lost 0 bases, leaving 14 bases of the junction unmatched. The CDR3 runs 22 residues. In DNA, the CDR3 is TGCGCCAGCAGCCAAGATGCACCGGGACTAGCGGGGGCCCCAATAAGCACAGATACGCAGTATTTT. Encoded protein: CASSQDAPGLAGAPISTDTQYF.

This chain uses TRBV5-1 with TRBJ2-1; 13 bases are a match to TRBD2. With V trimmed by 4 bases and J by 7 bases, 5 bases remained unmatched. CDR1 and CDR2 (germline): SGHRS, YFSETQ. CDR3 size: 15 residues. As DNA, the CDR3 is TGCGCCAGCAGCAAGACTAGCGGGGGGACGAATGAGCAGTTCTTC. Translating it yields CASSKTSGGTNEQFF.

The chain has TRBV28 and TRBJ1-5; D is ambiguous. Germline CDR1 and CDR2: MDHEN and SYDVKM. V was clipped by 10 bases and J by 11 bases, with 15 bases between them. CDR3 length equals 11 residues. CDR3 bases: TGTGCCACCGGTGCATCAAATACCCAGCATTTT. Its translation is CATGASNTQHF.

This chain connects TRBV28 to TRBJ2-7; D is perhaps TRBD1 (6 bases). V dropped 7 bases and J dropped 4 bases, with 11 bases sitting between them. This CDR3 is built from 12 residues. Germline CDR1 and CDR2: MDHEN and SYDVKM. CDR3 amino acids: CASNQGPYEQYV. The CDR3 region has the DNA TGTGCCAGCAACCAGGGGCCATACGAGCAGTACGTC.

V usage is TRBV9 and J usage is TRBJ2-2, with a tentative D call TRBD2 (6 bases). The CDR3 length is 16 residues. V was cut by 2 bases and J by 1 base, with 12 bases left in between. In germline, CDR1 is SGDLS, CDR2 YYNGEE. The CDR3 DNA sequence: TGTGCCAGCAGCGTTTTAGCGGTACTGAACACCGGGGAGCTGTTTTTT. Its translation is CASSVLAVLNTGELFF.

The chain is built from TRBV2 and TRBJ2-3, with 7 bases lining up with TRBD2. V was clipped by 11 bases and J by 2 bases; unmatched bases: 10. This CDR3 is built from 14 residues. Germline V lookup: CDR1 SNHLY, CDR2 FYNNEI. CDR3 in DNA: TGTGCCTCCAAAGCGGGGCCCATCACAGATACGCAGTATTTT. Amino acid sequence: CASKAGPITDTQYF.

The rearrangement joins TRBV4-1 to TRBJ2-5, with 9 bases identical to TRBD2. Germline CDR1 reads MGHRA; CDR2 reads YSYEKL. The CDR3 has 19 amino acids. The V segment lost 4 bases and the J segment 5 bases; nucleotides outside the gene matches: 20. The CDR3 spells CASSPPSGRSRGGRETQYF. CDR3 in DNA: TGCGCCAGCAGCCCCCCCAGTGGGCGGTCGCGGGGGGGCCGGGAGACCCAGTACTTC.

The chain carries TRBV30 and TRBJ1-6; 8 bases map to TRBD1. There are 13 residues in the CDR3. The germline V gene encodes CDR1 GTSNPN and CDR2 SVGIG (reference sequence). J was trimmed by 8 bases and V by 4 bases; bases with no gene match: 4. Here the CDR3 reads CAWMGTGDSPLHF. The CDR3 DNA reads TGTGCCTGGATGGGGACAGGCGATTCACCCCTCCACTTT.

This chain connects TRBV10-2 to TRBJ1-6; D is unclear. Looked up from germline, CDR1 is WSHSY and CDR2 is SAAADI. Trimming removed 0 bases from V and 7 bases from J, with 10 bases in between. This CDR3 comprises 15 residues. As DNA, the CDR3 is TGCGCCAGCAGTGAGTCTGGAGAAGAAAATTCACCCCTCCACTTT. Its translation is CASSESGEENSPLHF.

The chain couples TRBV10-3 to TRBJ2-3, with a tentative D call TRBD2 (5 bases). Per the germline V gene, CDR1 is ENHRY and CDR2 is SYGVKD. The CDR3 runs to 13 residues. V lost 0 bases and J lost 4, with 5 bases in between. The CDR3 here is CAISESRADTQYF. Here the CDR3 DNA reads TGTGCCATCAGTGAGTCGAGGGCAGATACGCAGTATTTT.

The rearrangement uses TRBV4-2 and TRBJ1-1; a weak D match, TRBD1 (6 bases). This CDR3 region has 16 residues. The germline V gene has CDR1 LGHNA and CDR2 YNFKEQ. Trimming shortened V by 2 bases and J by 4 bases, and 17 bases separated the two germline ends. CDR3 region: CASSQLQGLTVTEAFF. The CDR3 nucleotides read TGTGCCAGCAGCCAACTACAGGGTTTGACGGTCACTGAAGCTTTCTTT.

The table lists this clone with a few counts. Other DNA sequences in the sample encode the same CDR3. The chain links TRBV5-1 to TRBJ2-6; D remains ambiguous. V was cut by 0 bases and J by 0 bases, with 4 bases left in between. The CDR3 is 15 amino acids. Germline V lookup: CDR1 SGHRS, CDR2 YFSETQ. CDR3 bases: TGCGCCAGCAGCTTGGGGAGCTCTGGGGCCAACGTCCTGACTTTC. Translating it yields CASSLGSSGANVLTF.

The CDR3 DNA reads as TGTGCCAGCAGTCCCTACCCAGGACAGGGGATGACGAACACTGAAGCTTTCTTT. Translation: CASSPYPGQGMTNTEAFF. V is TRBV25-1 and J is TRBJ1-1; 9 nucleotides match TRBD1. The CDR3 spans 18 residues. Looked up from germline, CDR1 is MGHDK and CDR2 is SYGVNS. J gave up 1 base and V 5 bases, and 14 bases lay outside the gene matches.

The chain is built from TRBV30 and TRBJ2-7; a possible D gene is TRBD1 (5 bases). Per the germline V gene, CDR1 is GTSNPN and CDR2 is SVGIG (reference sequence). V was shortened by 8 bases and J by 5 bases, with 16 bases between the two germline ends. The CDR3 sequence is 12 residues long. CDR3 DNA: TGTGCCACGGTACAACAGGCCCACGAGCAGTACTTC. It translates to CATVQQAHEQYF.

Comment on this clone: The junction differs from germline at one of its ends, possibly a read error. V usage is TRBV6-1 and J usage is TRBJ1-2, with no clear D. The CDR3 is 11 amino acids. The V gene's germline CDR1 is MNHNS and CDR2 SASEGT. CDR3 nucleotides: TGTGCCAGCAGTGAAGTTGAGACTGGCTCCTTC. As protein: CASSEVETGSF.